The sample holds a few counts of the clone carrying this T cell receptor (beta chain). Antigen specificity is unknown. The data derive from a study of blood T cells in healthy people across ages. Trimming took 0 bases from V and 0 from J; bases not matched to a gene: 4. This CDR3 is built from 16 residues. CDR1 and CDR2 (germline): SGHRS, YFSETQ. Alongside a J-beta primer mix, a sample-barcoded 5' primer served in a second PCR lasting roughly 7 to 12 cycles. One entry per CDR3 protein results from TCRdb running MiXCR on the 5' RACE reads. The table has about 1.5 million distinct CDR3 sequences, approximately 40% seen once; the top ten hold 7% to 9%. Donors ranged from roughly 6 to 100 years old and were healthy Caucasians in Russia. Study-wide results and limits: Long-lived donors had more naive CD4+ cells and higher diversity than aged donors.

This TCR was sampled from a young woman in good health. Sequencing was done on a sample of blood. The chain joins TRBV5-1 to TRBJ2-7; TRBD1 aligns across 9 bases. The CDR3 loop reads CASSLGTGAISYEQYF. Here the CDR3 DNA reads TGCGCCAGCAGCTTGGGGACAGGGGCTATCTCCTACGAGCAGTACTTC.